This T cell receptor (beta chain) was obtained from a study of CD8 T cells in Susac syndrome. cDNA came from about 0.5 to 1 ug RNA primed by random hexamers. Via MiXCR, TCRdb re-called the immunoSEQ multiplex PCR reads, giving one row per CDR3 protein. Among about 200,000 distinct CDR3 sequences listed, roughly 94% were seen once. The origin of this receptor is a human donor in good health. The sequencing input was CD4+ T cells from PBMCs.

CDR3 DNA sequence: TGCAGCGTTGAAAGTCTAAGTACGCAGTATTTT. This codes for CSVESLSTQYF. V is TRBV29-1 and J is TRBJ2-3; unclear D gene. With 2 bases removed from V and 8 bases from J, the gap between germline ends came to 8 bases. Germline V lookup: CDR1 SQVTM, CDR2 ANQGSEA. This CDR3 comprises 11 residues.